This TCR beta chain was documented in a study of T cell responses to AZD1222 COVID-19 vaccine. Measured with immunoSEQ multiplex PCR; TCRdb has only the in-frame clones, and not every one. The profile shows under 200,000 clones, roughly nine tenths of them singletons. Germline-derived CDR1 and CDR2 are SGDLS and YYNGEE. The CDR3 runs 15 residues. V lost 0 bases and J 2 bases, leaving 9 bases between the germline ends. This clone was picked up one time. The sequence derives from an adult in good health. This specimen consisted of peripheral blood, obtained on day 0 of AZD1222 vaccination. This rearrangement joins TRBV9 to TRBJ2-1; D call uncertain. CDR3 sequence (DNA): TGTGCCAGCAGCGTAGCTGGTCGGCCCTACAATGAGCAGTTCTTC. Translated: CASSVAGRPYNEQFF.